The 23 T cell receptor beta chains presented below share a single source sample, sequenced in a study of immune characterization of retroperitoneal liposarcoma. MiXCR was run by TCRdb on the PCR reads, yielding one entry per CDR3 protein. The table lists approximately 11,000 distinct CDR3 sequences, approximately 26% of them singletons. Specimen: tumor tissue. These receptors came from a female donor with retroperitoneal liposarcoma.

The V and J genes are TRBV6-1 and TRBJ2-5; D not certain. The CDR3 is 12 amino acids. V lost 3 bases and J lost 7, with 9 bases in between. Germline CDR1 MNHNS, CDR2 SASEGT. The CDR3 loop is CASSDHDRTQYF. The CDR3 region has the DNA TGTGCCAGCAGTGACCACGACCGGACCCAGTACTTC.

This clonotype was recorded many times. The V call is TRBV6-4, the J call TRBJ2-5; D perhaps matches TRBD2 (5 bases). The J call may be in error: the DNA end matches TRBJ2-7 better. This CDR3 spans 20 amino acids. Germline V CDR1 and CDR2: MRHNA, SNTAGT. The CDR3 reads CASSDSKAGMAHFRSYEQYF. CDR3 bases: TGTGCCAGCAGTGACTCGAAGGCCGGGATGGCCCATTTTCGCTCCTACGAGCAGTACTTC.

This clonotype is judged medium-sized. J is TRBJ2-3 and V is TRBV7-2, with a tentative D call TRBD2 (5 bases). The length of the CDR3 is 15 residues. Germline V lookup: CDR1 SGHTA, CDR2 FQGNSA. V lost 5 bases and J lost 4, with 16 bases in between. DNA for the CDR3: TGTGCCAGCAGCGTAGGGAGTGGGTTTGCAGATACGCAGTATTTT. This translates into CASSVGSGFADTQYF.

A single count supports this clonotype. The rearrangement joins TRBV7-8 to TRBJ2-6, with 10 bases aligning to TRBD2. The better agreement between TRBJ2-7 and the DNA end casts doubt on the J call. Germline CDR1 is SGHVS and CDR2 is FQNEAQ. This CDR3 has 14 residues. The CDR3, as DNA: TGTGCCAGCAGCTTACGGCTAGCGGGAGTCGAGCAGTACTTC. It specifies CASSLRLAGVEQYF.

In its sample, this clonotype is medium-sized. The chain couples TRBV6-6 to TRBJ2-1; 10 bases match TRBD2. The DNA end lines up better with TRBJ2-7; the J call may be wrong. The CDR3 is 15 amino acids. Germline CDR1 is MNHNY and CDR2 is SVGAGI (reference sequence). The CDR3 region is CASSYSSGGAHEQYF. The CDR3 DNA reads as TGTGCCAGCAGTTACTCCAGCGGGGGGGCCCATGAGCAGTACTTC.

The table lists this clonotype with a few counts. This sequence joins TRBV6-1 and TRBJ2-1; no clear D. The better agreement between TRBJ2-7 and the DNA end casts doubt on the J call. The length of the CDR3 is 14 residues. Germline CDR1 reads MNHNS; CDR2 reads SASEGT. CDR3 amino acids: CASSRSGRNNEQYF. As DNA, the CDR3 is TGTGCCAGCAGTAGGTCAGGACGCAACAATGAGCAGTACTTC.

The rearrangement joins TRBV6-2 or TRBV6-3 to TRBJ1-5; D remains unclear. Germline V CDR1 and CDR2: MNHEY, SVGEGT. This CDR3 is built from 13 residues. V shed 7 bases and J shed 5 bases, with 12 bases lying between them. CDR3 in DNA: TGTGCCAGCACCTACGTCGGTGATCAGCCCCAGCATTTT. Translation: CASTYVGDQPQHF.

This rearrangement joins TRBV10-2 to TRBJ2-1; either TRBD1 or TRBD2 may fit D (5 bases each). Germline V CDR1 and CDR2: WSHSY, SAAADI. Trimming cost V 10 bases and J 13 bases, with 29 bases left between them. The CDR3 runs 15 residues. CDR3 nucleotides: TGCGCCACCCTCAGTCCGGAGGCAGGGCAAGAGACCCAGTTCTTC. Translated: CATLSPEAGQETQFF.

This clonotype showed up just once. V gene TRBV7-6 combines with J gene TRBJ2-5; the D gene is possibly TRBD2 (7 bases). Germline CDR1 and CDR2: SGHVS and FNYEAQ. The CDR3 is 14 amino acids. The V end lost 4 bases, the J end lost 11 bases, and 20 bases lay between the germline ends. DNA for the CDR3: TGTGCCAGCAGCTCCCGGGGGGCGCGGGATGAGCAGTACTTC. Translation: CASSSRGARDEQYF.

This clonotype ranks as large. The chain uses TRBV6-1 and TRBJ2-4, with 7 bases fitting TRBD2. From germline, CDR1 is MNHNS and CDR2 SASEGT. After removal of 5 bases from V and 0 bases from J, the junction contained 1 base not matched to a gene. The CDR3 contains 14 residues. The CDR3 spells CASSSGIAKNIQYF. In nucleotides, the CDR3 is TGTGCCAGCAGTAGCGGGATAGCCAAAAACATTCAGTACTTC.

The table lists this clonotype with a few counts. The chain is built from TRBV6-1 and TRBJ1-2, with a tentative D call TRBD1 (5 bases). The CDR3 length is 12 residues. The germline CDR1 and CDR2 sequences are MNHNS and SASEGT. V shed 5 bases and J shed 2 bases, with 6 bases lying between them. The CDR3 reads CASSRDNYGYTF. DNA for the CDR3: TGTGCCAGCAGTAGGGACAACTATGGCTACACCTTC.

To note about this clonotype: A much larger clonotype is one base distant, so this may be a read error. The J gene is TRBJ2-1, the V gene TRBV24-1; unclear D gene. CDR1 KGHDR and CDR2 SFDVKD come from the germline V gene. V lost 3 bases to trimming and J lost 10 bases, with 9 bases between them. The CDR3 loop spans 12 amino acids. This chain's CDR3 is CATSDLRREQFF. The CDR3 coding sequence is TGTGCCACCAGTGATCTCCGACGGGAGCAGTTCTTC.

Judged by abundance, this clonotype is medium-sized. V and J are TRBV7-2 and TRBJ1-4; tentative D call: TRBD1 (6 bases). The germline V and J ends were trimmed by 5 bases and 7 bases, with 17 bases remaining between them. Germline V gives CDR1 SGHTA, CDR2 FQGNSA. The CDR3 has 15 residues. The CDR3 DNA is TGTGCCAGCAGCACGATGACAGGTTTGGGTGAAAAACTGTTTTTT. It is translated as CASSTMTGLGEKLFF.

The chain is built from TRBV12-3 or TRBV12-4 and TRBJ1-2; no clear D gene. V was trimmed by 1 base and J by 7 bases, leaving 10 bases between them. The CDR3 is 13 residues long. This chain's CDR3 is CASSLGAKGGYTF. The CDR3 coding sequence is TGTGCCAGCAGTTTAGGGGCAAAGGGTGGCTACACCTTC.

This clonotype is deemed medium-sized. V gene TRBV7-6 combines with J gene TRBJ2-4, with TRBD1 identical over 8 bases. CDR1 is SGHVS, CDR2 FNYEAQ, per germline. Trimming cost V 3 bases and J 2 bases; bases outside gene matches: 9. The CDR3 contains 17 residues. DNA for the CDR3: TGTGCCAGCAGCTTGGGGAGGACAGGGTCATCCAAAAACATTCAGTACTTC. Its protein product is CASSLGRTGSSKNIQYF. The variable domain in full, with the rest retrieved from reference TRBV7-6 and TRBJ2-4, is GAGVSQSPRYKVTKRGQDVALRCDPISGHVSLYWYRQALGQGPEFLTYFNYEAQQDKSGLPNDRFSAERPEGSISTLTIQRTEQRDSAMYRCASSLGRTGSSKNIQYFGAGTRLSVL.

By share, this clonotype counts as medium-sized. This rearrangement joins TRBV7-8 to TRBJ2-1; 8 nucleotides line up with TRBD1. Per the germline V gene, CDR1 is SGHVS and CDR2 is FQNEAQ. CDR3 size: 15 residues. Losses at the gene ends were 3 bases for V and 0 bases for J; bases not matched to a gene: 1. The CDR3 loop is CASSLTGASYNEQFF. The CDR3 DNA reads as TGTGCCAGCAGCTTGACAGGGGCCTCCTACAATGAGCAGTTCTTC.

The sample holds a few counts of this clonotype. This sequence joins TRBV7-2 and TRBJ2-1; the D gene is possibly TRBD1 (6 bases). CDR1 is SGHTA and CDR2 is FQGNSA in the germline V gene. The CDR3 covers 14 residues. Trimming stripped 5 bases from V and 10 bases from J, with 18 bases between. The CDR3 coding sequence is TGTGCCAGCAGCATACAGGGTGAGAGTGACGAGCAGTTCTTC. Amino acids: CASSIQGESDEQFF. The full variable domain, in which reference TRBV7-2 and TRBJ2-1 provide the parts outside the CDR3, is GAGVSQSPSNKVTEKGKDVELRCDPISGHTALYWYRQSLGQGLEFLIYFQGNSAPDKSGLPSDRFSAERTGGSVSTLTIQRTQQEDSAVYLCASSIQGESDEQFFGPGTRLTVL.

This clonotype was picked up one time. The chain joins TRBV4-3 to TRBJ2-1; D gene unclear. Trimming took off 0 bases at V and 10 bases at J, with 16 bases between the two ends. This CDR3 has 15 amino acids. Per the germline V gene, CDR1 is LGHNA and CDR2 is YSLEER. The CDR3 region is CASSQDPLMSYEQFF. CDR3 bases: TGCGCCAGCAGCCAAGACCCCCTGATGTCCTACGAGCAGTTCTTC.

This sequence joins TRBV12-3 or TRBV12-4 and TRBJ2-1, with D tentatively TRBD1 (6 bases). CDR3 length: 14 residues. Trimming removed 4 bases from V and 10 bases from J, with 17 bases in between. The CDR3 sequence is CASSSSDRLYEQFF. As DNA, the CDR3 is TGTGCCAGCAGTTCCTCGGACAGACTCTACGAGCAGTTCTTC.

Sample share makes this clonotype medium-sized. The chain combines TRBV6-1 with TRBJ2-3, with 8 bases matching TRBD2. Germline CDR1 MNHNS, CDR2 SASEGT. V gave up 10 bases and J gave up 3 bases; unmatched junction bases: 9. CDR3 length: 14 amino acids. The CDR3 DNA sequence: TGTGCCATCCAGGGAGCGGGAGTAACAGATACGCAGTATTTT. Protein product: CAIQGAGVTDTQYF.

This clonotype has a handful of counts. The V and J genes are TRBV6-6 and TRBJ2-1; no definite D call. This CDR3 is built from 16 residues. V was clipped by 0 bases and J by 10 bases, with 19 bases between them. The germline V gene has CDR1 MNHNY and CDR2 SVGAGI (reference sequence). The CDR3 nucleotides read TGTGCCAGCAGTTACTCAGTGGTTATTGGCTCCTACGAGCAGTTCTTC. It codes for CASSYSVVIGSYEQFF.

This clonotype was observed a single time. V usage is TRBV7-6 and J usage is TRBJ1-2; 7 bases map to TRBD1. The trim removed 1 base at V and 1 base at J, leaving 3 bases unmatched. The CDR3 runs 15 residues. CDR1 is SGHVS, CDR2 FNYEAQ, per germline. For the CDR3, the DNA is TGTGCCAGCAGCTTAGTATCAGGGGGTAACTATGGCTACACCTTC. This encodes CASSLVSGGNYGYTF.

V usage is TRBV3-1 and J usage is TRBJ2-7, with 9 nucleotides matching TRBD1. Germline V CDR1 and CDR2: LGHDT, YNNKEL (reference sequence). CDR3 length: 15 residues. V lost 4 bases, J lost 0 bases, and 4 bases stayed unmatched. The CDR3 sequence: CASSPQDRGSYEQYF. In DNA form, the CDR3 reads TGTGCCAGCAGCCCCCAGGACAGGGGCTCCTACGAGCAGTACTTC.